Shown below are 31 T cell receptor beta chains from a single sample sequenced in a study of vaccination effects on CD4 cells after COVID-19. Before sequencing took place, the ViraFEST assay used viral peptide pools to expand antigen-specific CD4+ T cells. Researchers isolated CD4+ T cells once approximately eleven days of culture had elapsed. Two doses of either BNT162b2 or mRNA-1273 were given to each participant. Their antigens are not known. Profiled with immunoSEQ multiplex PCR; TCRdb holds only in-frame clones, not every one. The sample lists around 29,000 clones; approximately 71% were seen once. The source material was CD4+ T cells from PBMCs cultured with HCoV-NL63 spike peptides, sampled after COVID-19 vaccination. The origin of the receptors is a human donor who received a COVID-19 vaccine.

This chain uses TRBV11-2 with TRBJ1-1; possible D gene TRBD1, 5 bases. In germline, CDR1 is SGHAT, CDR2 FQNNGV. V lost 1 base and J 5 bases, leaving 14 bases between the germline ends. The CDR3 loop spans 15 amino acids. The CDR3 loop is CASSLGGAWITEAFF. The CDR3 DNA sequence: TGTGCCAGCAGCTTAGGAGGGGCCTGGATAACTGAAGCTTTCTTT.

This clone has only one observation. The CDR3 DNA sequence: TGTGCCAGCAGTGAAGTTTCGGGGGGAGGAAAACTGTTTTTT. This translates into CASSEVSGGGKLFF. The V and J genes are TRBV25-1 and TRBJ1-4, with a weak D call TRBD1 (5 bases). This CDR3 has 14 residues. CDR1 is MGHDK and CDR2 is SYGVNS in the germline V gene. V was cut by 2 bases and J by 10 bases, with 14 bases left in between.

This chain uses TRBV3-1 (or the pseudogene TRBV3-2) with TRBJ2-3, with TRBD1 as a possible D gene (6 bases). Germline V lookup: CDR1 LGHDT, CDR2 YNNKEL (reference sequence). CDR3 length equals 15 residues. Trimming stripped 4 bases from V and 1 base from J, with 12 bases between. CDR3 residues: CASSRWTVRTDTQYF. In DNA form, the CDR3 reads TGTGCCAGCAGCCGGTGGACAGTTCGCACAGATACGCAGTATTTT.

The chain is built from TRBV5-1 and TRBJ2-7, with D unresolved. Germline V lookup: CDR1 SGHRS, CDR2 YFSETQ. The V end was cut by 3 bases, the J end by 6 bases, with 10 bases between. This CDR3 is built from 12 residues. The CDR3 here is CASSSSAGEQYF. The CDR3, as DNA: TGCGCCAGCAGCTCATCGGCCGGCGAGCAGTACTTC.

V and J are TRBV3-1 (or the pseudogene TRBV3-2) and TRBJ2-6; D is possibly TRBD1 (7 bases). Per the germline V gene, CDR1 is LGHDT and CDR2 is YNNKEL (reference sequence). V was trimmed by 0 bases and J by 2 bases, leaving 14 bases between them. CDR3 length: 18 amino acids. CDR3 bases: TGTGCCAGCAGCCAAGATGGAGGGGGCACAGCTGGGGCCAACGTCCTGACTTTC. Translation gives CASSQDGGGTAGANVLTF.

This chain links TRBV27 with TRBJ1-2; TRBD1 might be the D (5 bases). Germline CDR1 and CDR2: MNHEY and SMNVEV (reference sequence). V shed 3 bases and J shed 0 bases, with 20 bases lying between them. This CDR3 has 18 residues. Here the CDR3 reads CASSFGGGRWGANYGYTF. In DNA form, the CDR3 reads TGTGCCAGCAGTTTCGGGGGTGGACGCTGGGGGGCTAACTATGGCTACACCTTC.

The chain combines TRBV19 with TRBJ2-4; the D gene is possibly TRBD2 (7 bases). The CDR3 covers 15 residues. V lost 3 bases to trimming and J lost 5 bases, with 14 bases between them. Germline V lookup: CDR1 LNHDA, CDR2 SQIVND (reference sequence). CDR3 protein: CASSIGGAMENIQYF. DNA of the CDR3: TGTGCCAGTAGTATTGGGGGGGCAATGGAAAACATTCAGTACTTC.

The chain links TRBV5-4 to TRBJ1-1, with D maybe TRBD1 (6 bases). The ends were cut back, 0 bases at V and 4 bases at J, with 10 bases in the middle. Germline V gene data show CDR1 as SGHNT and CDR2 as YYREEE (reference sequence). This CDR3 region has 14 residues. CDR3 protein: CASSLDRVGTEAFF. CDR3 in DNA: TGTGCCAGCAGCTTGGACAGGGTGGGCACTGAAGCTTTCTTT.

This chain joins TRBV6-5 and TRBJ2-7; maybe TRBD1 (6 bases). Trimming shortened V by 8 bases and J by 2 bases, and 10 bases separated the two germline ends. Germline-derived CDR1 and CDR2 are MNHEY and SVGAGI. This CDR3 is built from 12 residues. The CDR3 here is CASQGYTYEQYF. DNA of the CDR3: TGTGCCAGCCAGGGGTATACCTACGAGCAGTACTTC.

The rearrangement uses TRBV7-9 and TRBJ1-2; the D is unclear. This CDR3 contains 13 residues. Trimming took 1 base from V and 7 from J, leaving 10 bases between them. Germline values: CDR1 SEHNR, CDR2 FQNEAQ (reference sequence). The CDR3 here is CASSLGPALGYTF. DNA for the CDR3: TGTGCCAGCAGCTTAGGGCCAGCTCTTGGCTACACCTTC.

The rearrangement joins TRBV13 to TRBJ1-6; tentative D call: TRBD1 (5 bases). CDR3 length: 16 residues. CDR1 and CDR2 from the germline V gene are PRHDT and FYEKMQ (reference sequence). The V gene lost 1 base and the J gene lost 4 bases, with 11 bases spanning the gap. The CDR3 is CASSLDRQAYNSPLHF. The CDR3, as DNA: TGTGCCAGCAGCTTAGACAGGCAGGCGTATAATTCACCCCTCCACTTT.

This clone occurred once. The rearrangement uses TRBV14 and TRBJ1-1, with D hard to call. The V and J ends lost 6 bases and 0 bases respectively, with 8 bases between them. The CDR3 consists of 13 residues. Per the germline V gene, CDR1 is SGHDN and CDR2 is FVKESK. This chain's CDR3 is CASRNNMNTEAFF. The CDR3 coding sequence is TGTGCCAGCAGGAATAACATGAACACTGAAGCTTTCTTT. The full variable domain, its missing parts supplied by reference TRBV14 and TRBJ1-1, is EAGVTQFPSHSVIEKGQTVTLRCDPISGHDNLYWYRRVMGKEIKFLLHFVKESKQDESGMPNNRFLAERTGGTYSTLKVQPAELEDSGVYFCASRNNMNTEAFFGQGTRLTVV.

V and J are TRBV6-2 or TRBV6-3 and TRBJ2-1; D unclear. This CDR3 contains 16 residues. Trimming pared 2 bases from V and 4 bases from J, leaving 15 bases between. Per germline, CDR1 MNHEY and CDR2 SVGEGT. The CDR3 here is CASSYSRVSTYNEQFF. The DNA for the CDR3 is TGTGCCAGCAGTTACAGCCGGGTTAGCACGTACAATGAGCAGTTCTTC.

The chain recombines TRBV12-5 with TRBJ1-2; 9 bases are shared with TRBD1. The CDR3 is made up of 18 amino acids. The ends lost 0 bases at V and 3 bases at J; junction bases unmatched: 11. Per germline, CDR1 LGHNT and CDR2 FRNRAP. CDR3 sequence reads: CASGLVLIGRDRDYGYTF. The CDR3 DNA is TGTGCTAGTGGTTTGGTACTGATTGGGCGGGACAGGGACTATGGCTACACCTTC.

The V call is TRBV6-6, the J call TRBJ2-5, with 9 nucleotides matching TRBD2. Looked up from germline, CDR1 is MNHNY and CDR2 is SVGAGI (reference sequence). This CDR3 contains 16 residues. V lost 5 bases and J lost 2; bases outside the gene matches: 9. CDR3 loop: CASSRGGSGGQETQYF. CDR3 DNA sequence: TGTGCCAGCAGTCGAGGGGGTAGCGGGGGACAAGAGACCCAGTACTTC.

The V call is TRBV10-3, the J call TRBJ1-2; the D gene is possibly TRBD1 (6 bases). Germline V lookup: CDR1 ENHRY, CDR2 SYGVKD. This CDR3 has 14 amino acids. Trimming pared 0 bases from V and 7 bases from J, leaving 12 bases between. CDR3 residues: CAISESTTGSGYTF. The CDR3 nucleotides read TGTGCCATCAGTGAGTCCACAACAGGGAGTGGCTACACCTTC.

The chain employs TRBV12-3 or TRBV12-4 and TRBJ1-1; D is possibly TRBD1 (6 bases). This CDR3 contains 13 residues. V lost 3 bases to trimming and J lost 4 bases, with 9 bases between them. The CDR3 loop is CASSLDSLTEAFF. The CDR3 DNA reads TGTGCCAGCAGTTTGGACAGCCTCACTGAAGCTTTCTTT.

The table lists this clone with a count of one. This chain links TRBV6-5 with TRBJ1-5; D not resolved. Per germline, CDR1 MNHEY and CDR2 SVGAGI. The CDR3 is made up of 15 amino acids. V lost 6 bases and J lost 0, with 12 bases in between. The CDR3 DNA is TGTGCCAGCAGGAGGACGGACTATAGCAATCAGCCCCAGCATTTT. As protein: CASRRTDYSNQPQHF.

This sequence joins TRBV19 and TRBJ1-1, with D possibly matching TRBD1 (6 bases). CDR3 length equals 16 residues. In germline, CDR1 is LNHDA, CDR2 SQIVND (reference sequence). The V end was cut by 1 base, the J end by 0 bases, with 12 bases between. The CDR3 DNA reads TGTGCCAGTAGTATAGCGGCTGGACAGATGAACACTGAAGCTTTCTTT. Translating it yields CASSIAAGQMNTEAFF.

The V call is TRBV9, the J call TRBJ1-2; D uncertain. Germline V CDR1 and CDR2: SGDLS, YYNGEE. Between the trimmed V and J ends, which lost 0 bases and 6 bases, there was a span of 12 bases. CDR3 length equals 14 residues. The CDR3 sequence is CASSVDRLQDGYTF. CDR3 nucleotides: TGTGCCAGCAGCGTAGATAGGCTTCAGGATGGCTACACCTTC.

The rearrangement joins TRBV6-5 to TRBJ2-3; 10 bases match TRBD1. Germline CDR1 and CDR2: MNHEY and SVGAGI. The CDR3 loop spans 14 amino acids. V dropped 9 bases and J dropped 3; count of bases not matched to a gene: 6. CDR3 coding DNA: TGTGCCAGTAAATTGGGACAGGGGACAGATACGCAGTATTTT. Encoded protein: CASKLGQGTDTQYF.

There are a few counts of this clone. This rearrangement joins TRBV6-1 to TRBJ2-2, with D perhaps matching TRBD1 or TRBD2 (5 bases each). This CDR3 has 18 amino acids. Deletions cut 4 bases from V and 1 base from J, with 19 bases between. CDR1 MNHNS and CDR2 SASEGT come from the germline V gene. Here the CDR3 reads CASSGPMGVRRNTGELFF. In nucleotides, the CDR3 is TGTGCCAGCAGTGGTCCCATGGGGGTCCGCCGGAACACCGGGGAGCTGTTTTTT.

The V gene is TRBV24-1, the J gene TRBJ2-1; D might be TRBD1 or TRBD2, each matching 5 bases. The germline CDR1 and CDR2 sequences are KGHDR and SFDVKD. Trimming took 9 bases from V and 6 from J, leaving 14 bases between them. The CDR3 is made up of 13 amino acids. The DNA for the CDR3 is TGTGCCACCGAGGGACGTTACAGCAATGAGCAGTTCTTC. This codes for CATEGRYSNEQFF.

The chain carries TRBV6-5 and TRBJ2-1, with D possibly TRBD1 on 6 matching bases. Per the germline V gene, CDR1 is MNHEY and CDR2 is SVGAGI. The CDR3 is 15 amino acids. V lost 6 bases and J lost 9, with 21 bases in between. The CDR3, as DNA: TGTGCCAGCAGCTTACAGGGACCAGCAGGTGGTGAGCAGTTCTTC. This gives the protein CASSLQGPAGGEQFF.

DNA of the CDR3: TGTGCCAGCAGTTTAAAGGGTTCGTTTTCGCAGTTCTTC. It yields the protein CASSLKGSFSQFF. The chain is built from TRBV12-3 or TRBV12-4 and TRBJ2-1; unclear D gene. The CDR3 contains 13 residues. V lost 2 bases to trimming and J lost 12 bases, with 14 bases between them.

The rearrangement joins TRBV27 to TRBJ2-3; the match to TRBD1 covers 10 bases. The germline V gene encodes CDR1 MNHEY and CDR2 SMNVEV (reference sequence). CDR3 length equals 15 residues. J was trimmed by 7 bases and V by 6 bases; bases with no gene match: 10. The CDR3 coding sequence is TGTGCCAGCAGACCTGGGGACAGGGGAGCGCATACGCAGTATTTT. Amino acids: CASRPGDRGAHTQYF.

This rearrangement joins TRBV5-6 to TRBJ2-1; D ambiguous. CDR3 length: 10 amino acids. V gave up 7 bases and J gave up 3 bases, with 2 bases separating them. CDR1 and CDR2 (germline): SGHDT, YYEEEE. This CDR3 reads CASGYNEQFF. The CDR3, as DNA: TGTGCCAGCGGCTACAATGAGCAGTTCTTC.

The chain uses TRBV30 and TRBJ1-5; D may be TRBD1 (5 bases). This CDR3 spans 15 amino acids. Germline CDR1 and CDR2: GTSNPN and SVGIG (reference sequence). V lost 3 bases, J lost 5 bases, and 17 bases lay in between. The CDR3 spells CAWRGRGGRDQPQHF. Written as DNA, the CDR3 is TGTGCCTGGAGGGGACGCGGGGGTCGGGATCAGCCCCAGCATTTT.

This chain links TRBV12-5 with TRBJ2-1; 13 bases are a match to TRBD2. The CDR3 extends over 15 amino acids. V was pared by 7 bases and J by 6 bases, with 6 bases of the junction left unmatched. Germline V lookup: CDR1 LGHNT, CDR2 FRNRAP. CDR3 bases: TGTGCTAGTGCCCCGGGACTAGCGGGGTCCAATGAGCAGTTCTTC. The encoded protein is CASAPGLAGSNEQFF.

The gene calls are TRBV7-9 and TRBJ2-2; a possible D gene is TRBD1 (6 bases). Germline-derived CDR1 and CDR2 are SEHNR and FQNEAQ (reference sequence). The V gene lost 3 bases and the J gene lost 1 base, with 9 bases spanning the gap. The length of the CDR3 is 15 residues. CDR3 DNA: TGTGCCAGCAGCTTTGGGACATTGAACACCGGGGAGCTGTTTTTT. Residues: CASSFGTLNTGELFF.

The chain recombines TRBV6-5 with TRBJ1-5, with D possibly TRBD1 on 5 matching bases. This CDR3 spans 12 amino acids. The germline gives CDR1 MNHEY, CDR2 SVGAGI. V shed 8 bases and J shed 5 bases, with 10 bases lying between them. The CDR3 reads CASVGGYQPQHF. The CDR3 coding sequence is TGTGCCAGCGTTGGGGGTTATCAGCCCCAGCATTTT.